This TCR beta chain was obtained from a study of cytomegalovirus exposure and HLA in healthy donors. The PCR made use of 60 Vbeta and 13 Jbeta primers. Assay used: immunoSEQ multiplex PCR; TCRdb lists only in-frame clones, some missing. The repertoire holds approximately 140,000 clones, with 60% to 70% as singletons. A note on this clone: Its antigen is not identified.

V lost 3 bases and J 7 bases, leaving 13 bases between the germline ends. In germline, CDR1 is KGHSH, CDR2 LQKENI. This CDR3 has 14 amino acids. Whole-study findings and limits: Later analysis reportedly placed an Asian-associated ancestry cluster below the roughly 690-donor mean in N-insertions.

Sequencing used PBMCs. The sequence was collected from a woman aged 55 to 70 in good health and CMV-seropositive. The chain is built from TRBV18 and TRBJ2-1; D is possibly TRBD2 (6 bases). CDR3 sequence (DNA): TGTGCCAGCTCACCCCGGGACTTTATTAATGAGCAGTTCTTC. The encoded protein is CASSPRDFINEQFF.